Presented here are 3 T cell receptor beta chains from one specimen sequenced in a study of cytomegalovirus exposure and HLA in healthy donors. TCRdb keeps only in-frame clones here, not all; method: immunoSEQ multiplex PCR. The data show hundreds of thousands of clones, more than 80% seen once. The sequencing input was PBMCs. The source is a woman between 18 and 29 years old in good health and CMV-seronegative.

The V gene is TRBV7-9, the J gene TRBJ1-1; TRBD1 matches 8 bases. Germline assignment: CDR1 SEHNR and CDR2 FQNEAQ (reference sequence). The CDR3 is 16 residues long. The J segment lost 0 bases and the V segment lost 5 bases, leaving 8 bases of the junction unmatched. CDR3 sequence: CASSLDREALNTEAFF. CDR3 nucleotides: TGTGCCAGCAGCCTGGACAGGGAAGCTCTGAACACTGAAGCTTTCTTT.

V usage is TRBV2 and J usage is TRBJ1-1; D is possibly TRBD1 (5 bases). V dropped 6 bases and J dropped 1 base, with 15 bases sitting between them. From germline, CDR1 is SNHLY and CDR2 FYNNEI. The CDR3 is 15 residues long. CDR3 in DNA: TGTGCCAGCAGCCGGGGGGGTGTCCAGAACACTGAAGCTTTCTTT. Protein product: CASSRGGVQNTEAFF.

CDR3 sequence: CASSFLAESSYNEQFF. The CDR3 nucleotides are TGTGCCAGCAGTTTTCTAGCGGAGAGCTCCTACAATGAGCAGTTCTTC. The chain recombines TRBV27 with TRBJ2-1; 7 bases match TRBD2. The CDR3 has 16 amino acids. The J segment lost 0 bases and the V segment lost 3 bases, leaving 5 bases of the junction unmatched. Germline V gene lookup returns CDR1 MNHEY and CDR2 SMNVEV (reference sequence).